Listed here are 12 T cell receptor beta chains from one sample, sequenced in a study of T-cell reconstitution after alpha-beta-depleted transplantation in children. TCRbeta library preparation incorporated unique molecular identifiers. TCRdb re-called the PCR reads through MiXCR, storing one row per CDR3 protein. The sample carries hundreds of thousands of distinct CDR3 sequences, about an eighth recorded once. The starting material was PBMCs, obtained before TCRalphabeta/CD19-depleted stem cell transplant. These receptor sequences come from a girl aged 2-10 years with congenital amegakaryocytic thrombocytopenia, due to receive a stem cell transplant.

This clonotype showed up many times. Here the CDR3 reads CASRLGTGTDTQYF. The CDR3 bases are TGTGCCAGCAGGCTAGGCACGGGCACAGATACGCAGTATTTT. The chain recombines TRBV7-8 with TRBJ2-3; no firm D call. Germline CDR1 and CDR2: SGHVS and FQNEAQ. V lost 6 bases, J lost 1 base, and 11 bases lay in between. This CDR3 has 14 amino acids.

This clonotype has ten or more counts. CDR3: CSARSRLNTEAFF. The CDR3, as DNA: TGCAGTGCTAGATCCAGGTTGAACACTGAAGCTTTCTTT. The V gene is TRBV20-1, the J gene TRBJ1-1; no clear D. Germline V gene sequence: CDR1 DFQATT, CDR2 SNEGSKA (reference sequence). V was shortened by 2 bases and J by 0 bases, with 7 bases between the two germline ends. The CDR3 contains 13 residues.

This clonotype was seen many times. The genes are TRBV20-1 and TRBJ1-5, with TRBD1 matching 7 bases. The CDR3 loop spans 18 amino acids. Germline CDR1 DFQATT, CDR2 SNEGSKA (reference sequence). The J segment lost 0 bases and the V segment lost 0 bases, leaving 11 bases of the junction unmatched. This CDR3 is CSARDFEDRHYSNQPQHF. The CDR3 region has the DNA TGCAGTGCTAGAGATTTTGAGGACAGGCATTATAGCAATCAGCCCCAGCATTTT.

This clonotype was seen ten or more times. CDR3 loop: CASRTGGQYTEAFF. In nucleotides, the CDR3 is TGTGCCAGCAGGACAGGCGGCCAGTACACTGAAGCTTTCTTT. This chain uses TRBV5-4 with TRBJ1-1, with a possible D match to TRBD1 (6 bases). CDR1 and CDR2 from the germline V gene are SGHNT and YYREEE (reference sequence). The V end lost 5 bases, the J end lost 3 bases, and 14 bases lay between the germline ends. The CDR3 covers 14 residues.

Ten or more counts support this clonotype. V is TRBV10-3 and J is TRBJ2-3; TRBD2 matches at 8 bases. V was pared by 7 bases and J by 6 bases, with 12 bases of the junction left unmatched. The CDR3 runs 15 residues. CDR1 and CDR2 (germline): ENHRY, SYGVKD. CDR3 coding DNA: TGTGCCATCACTACCGGACTAGCTTCACGTGATACGCAGTATTTT. Translation: CAITTGLASRDTQYF.

This clonotype was recorded at least ten times. This rearrangement joins TRBV5-1 to TRBJ1-1; D may be TRBD1 (5 bases). Germline CDR1 reads SGHRS; CDR2 reads YFSETQ. V was pared by 9 bases and J by 6 bases, with 12 bases between. This CDR3 has 11 residues. CDR3 protein: CATSQGSEAFF. DNA for the CDR3: TGCGCCACCTCGCAGGGTTCTGAAGCTTTCTTT.

This clonotype was observed at least ten times. The rearrangement joins TRBV3-1 to TRBJ2-4, with D perhaps being TRBD1 or TRBD2 (5 bases each). CDR1 and CDR2 from the germline V gene are LGHDT and YNNKEL (reference sequence). The CDR3 loop spans 13 amino acids. The germline V and J ends were trimmed by 2 bases and 12 bases, with 14 bases remaining between them. The CDR3 nucleotides read TGTGCCAGCAGCCAAAGAGGGGATGACGCTCAGTACTTC. It translates to CASSQRGDDAQYF.

V gene TRBV25-1 combines with J gene TRBJ2-3; D is ambiguous. The V end lost 3 bases, the J end lost 2 bases, and 9 bases lay between the germline ends. This CDR3 comprises 14 residues. The V gene's germline CDR1 is MGHDK and CDR2 SYGVNS. The CDR3 region has the DNA TGTGCCAGCAGTGAGGAACAGTACACAGATACGCAGTATTTT. This gives the protein CASSEEQYTDTQYF.

This clonotype was seen a few times. This chain uses TRBV20-1 with TRBJ1-1; D is uncertain. The V gene's germline CDR1 is DFQATT and CDR2 SNEGSKA (reference sequence). Between the trimmed V and J ends, which lost 1 base and 0 bases, there was a span of 9 bases. The CDR3 has 14 residues. CDR3 coding DNA: TGCAGTGCTAGAGTGGGCAACTTGAACACTGAAGCTTTCTTT. This gives the protein CSARVGNLNTEAFF.

This clonotype has at least ten counts. The chain joins TRBV5-1 to TRBJ2-7; D remains unclear. Germline V gene sequence: CDR1 SGHRS, CDR2 YFSETQ. V gave up 4 bases and J gave up 2 bases, with 13 bases separating them. This CDR3 spans 14 amino acids. CDR3 in amino acids: CASSPLGVPYEQYF. CDR3 in DNA: TGCGCCAGCAGCCCCCTTGGGGTTCCCTACGAGCAGTACTTC.

This clonotype was seen at least ten times. The rearrangement uses TRBV20-1 and TRBJ2-1, with 9 positions matching TRBD2. CDR3 length: 14 amino acids. The V gene's germline CDR1 is DFQATT and CDR2 SNEGSKA (reference sequence). Trimming cost V 1 base and J 9 bases; bases outside gene matches: 7. The CDR3 bases are TGCAGTGCTAGAGGCGGGAGGGCCTTTACTGAGCAGTTCTTC. It translates to CSARGGRAFTEQFF.

There are many counts of this clonotype. The chain employs TRBV20-1 and TRBJ1-1; TRBD1 might be the D (6 bases). V lost 0 bases, J lost 4 bases, and 9 bases lay in between. The CDR3 is made up of 13 amino acids. Germline assignment: CDR1 DFQATT and CDR2 SNEGSKA (reference sequence). In DNA form, the CDR3 reads TGCAGTGCTAGAGACGGGGGGCTCACTGAAGCTTTCTTT. Amino acids: CSARDGGLTEAFF.